Included here is one T cell receptor beta chain sequence, with context. There is no known antigen for this receptor. Nothing much larger sits one base from this clone, and base qualities are not available. These data originate in a study of blood T cell repertoires in COVID-19 (dated by TCRdb to the early 2020s). In the study overall: The collaborator samples originated in the United States, Italy and Spain and spanned the acute and convalescent phases of COVID-19. The samples were drawn from the first 160 participants of the ongoing ImmuneRACE study and from 950 to 1,500 subjects provided by 6 global collaborators. Where available, HLA class I and class II types were taken from metadata supplied by the sample provider and were not determined by assay-based typing. The prospective study material was composed of cDNA or gDNA derived from T cells, B-cell-depleted T cells, or PBMCs. Subjects who had been exposed to COVID-19, were actively infected with it, or had recovered from it provided the deeply sampled blood TCRbeta repertoires that made up the dataset. A freely available public database, intended as a resource for researchers studying the immune response to SARS-CoV-2, is where the repertoires were released. Nearly every sample came with metadata listing a de-identified subject ID, COVID-19 status, age in years and sex. What the study reported, not specific to this receptor: The quantity of clinical and demographic metadata differed by source and by participant and was supplied without curation.

TCRbeta CDR3 regions were amplified from genomic DNA using the immunoSEQ Assay, a bias-controlled multiplex PCR. Turning to the authors' computational methods: Nucleated cell counts per sample were estimated from amplification of reference gene primers within the assay. Sequence reads were collapsed and filtered to measure the absolute abundance of every unique TCRbeta CDR3 rearrangement. For each sample, productive Simpson clonality was calculated as the square root of Simpson's diversity index across productive rearrangements. TCRdb holds this immuneACCESS table with in-frame rearrangements only. Some clones are missing; in checked studies, unresolved V genes explain under half, and the rest has no known cause. Clone size and the V and J calls come from that table; the DNA yielded D and trimming. This sample has 200,000 or so clones in its table, and around four fifths of those were observed once. The top ten hold less than 6.5% of the sample.

Trimming takes 3 bases from V and 0 bases from J, and the germline ends sit 12 bases apart. Inclusive of the bounding cysteine and phenylalanine, the CDR3 is 16 residues long. Of all the DNA, just the CDR3 is kept, 48 bases in frame from base 1. The germline V gene (reference sequence) sets CDR1 to SGHNT and CDR2 to YYREEE. A second Seattle source provided samples from volunteer blood donors who had recovered from COVID-19. The collaborating institutions used their own protocols to collect whole blood in K2EDTA tubes. Collaborator samples were shipped for TCRbeta analysis as frozen whole blood, isolated PBMCs, or DNA extracted from either sample type.

The TCR originated in a woman aged 55-69 years who had recovered from COVID-19. The sequencing input was peripheral blood. Here the chain combines TRBV5-4 and TRBJ2-2; a tentative D match to TRBD1 spans 6 bases. The CDR3 corresponds to CASSSRTAANTGELFF. The sequenced DNA is TGTGCCAGCAGCTCAAGGACAGCCGCGAACACCGGGGAGCTGTTTTTT.